The present TCR beta chain was sequenced within a study of cytomegalovirus exposure and HLA in healthy donors. Study-wide results and caveats: Associated with HLA alleles at 0.05 false discovery rate in a later analysis were 15,000 to 20,000 TCR beta sequences.

Details on this clone: The target antigen is unknown.

In the PCR, 60 Vbeta and 13 Jbeta primers were used. The method was immunoSEQ multiplex PCR; TCRdb's version includes in-frame clones alone and lacks a portion of them. This listing includes about 33,000 clones. This clonotype was sampled from a man between 40 and 49 years old in good health and CMV-seronegative. Sample: PBMCs.

The CDR3 sequence: CASSGGLAGSYEQYF. The CDR3 DNA reads as TGTGCCAGCAGCGGGGGACTCGCGGGCTCCTACGAGCAGTACTTC. The chain recombines TRBV7-2 with TRBJ2-7, with D possibly TRBD2 on 6 matching bases. The length of the CDR3 is 15 residues. V was pared by 5 bases and J by 0 bases, with 14 bases between. Germline V CDR1 and CDR2: SGHTA, FQGNSA.